Listed below are T cell receptor beta chains from one sample, sequenced in a study of cytomegalovirus exposure and HLA in healthy donors. The protocol was immunoSEQ multiplex PCR, while the TCRdb copy is restricted to in-frame clones and leaves out a portion. Of just over 95,000 clones detected, about four fifths appear once; the ten largest clones hold more than 7%. Material: PBMCs. These receptor sequences come from a human donor in good health. CDR3s include the opening cysteine and the closing phenylalanine or tryptophan. D genes are given only for firm matches. Not all rows give a size; the values are once, few, many and, for expanded clones, a class.

V gene: TRBV5-1
J gene: TRBJ2-7
clone size: -
D gene: -
CDR3 protein: CASSSGTLNSYEQYF
CDR3 DNA: TGCGCCAGCAGCTCCGGGACACTAAACTCCTACGAGCAGTACTTC

V gene: TRBV27
J gene: TRBJ2-7
clone size: -
D gene: TRBD1
CDR3 protein: CASSTGTGSYEQYF
CDR3 DNA: TGTGCCAGCAGTACCGGGACAGGCTCCTACGAGCAGTACTTC

V gene: TRBV2
J gene: TRBJ2-7
clone size: many
D gene: TRBD2
CDR3 protein: CASSVGGSEQYF
CDR3 DNA: TGTGCCAGCAGTGTGGGGGGGTCCGAGCAGTACTTC

V gene: TRBV2
J gene: TRBJ1-1
clone size: -
D gene: -
CDR3 protein: CASISRAGNTEAFF
CDR3 DNA: TGTGCCAGCATCTCTCGAGCGGGAAACACTGAAGCTTTCTTT

V gene: TRBV7-9
J gene: TRBJ2-3
clone size: few
D gene: TRBD2
CDR3 protein: CASSPWTSDTDTQYF
CDR3 DNA: TGTGCCAGCAGCCCTTGGACTAGCGACACAGATACGCAGTATTTT

V gene: TRBV5-6
J gene: TRBJ1-1
clone size: -
D gene: -
CDR3 protein: CASSYTPGDTEAFF
CDR3 DNA: TGTGCCAGCAGCTATACGCCAGGGGATACTGAAGCTTTCTTT

V gene: TRBV11-2
J gene: TRBJ2-7
clone size: -
D gene: TRBD1
CDR3 protein: CASSLGGQVAYEQYF
CDR3 DNA: TGTGCCAGCAGCTTAGGGGGACAGGTAGCCTACGAGCAGTACTTC

V gene: TRBV7-6
J gene: TRBJ2-3
clone size: -
D gene: -
CDR3 protein: CASSLGTPFTDTQYF
CDR3 DNA: TGTGCCAGCAGCTTAGGTACTCCCTTCACAGATACGCAGTATTTT

V gene: TRBV9
J gene: TRBJ1-2
clone size: -
D gene: -
CDR3 protein: CASSVAGDWGYGYTF
CDR3 DNA: TGTGCCAGCAGCGTAGCCGGGGATTGGGGCTATGGCTACACCTTC

V gene: TRBV7-2
J gene: TRBJ2-3
clone size: -
D gene: -
CDR3 protein: CASSRLTGTQYF
CDR3 DNA: TGTGCCAGCAGCCGATTGACAGGAACGCAGTATTTT

V gene: TRBV19
J gene: TRBJ1-1
clone size: -
D gene: -
CDR3 protein: CASRGAGRFTEAFF
CDR3 DNA: TGTGCCAGTAGAGGGGCAGGAAGATTCACTGAAGCTTTCTTT

V gene: TRBV6-1
J gene: TRBJ1-2
clone size: -
D gene: TRBD1
CDR3 protein: CASSGSTGTGPYGYTF
CDR3 DNA: TGTGCCAGCAGTGGATCGACCGGGACAGGGCCCTATGGCTACACCTTC

V gene: TRBV30
J gene: TRBJ2-7
clone size: few
D gene: -
CDR3 protein: CAWSVTVFSYEQYF
CDR3 DNA: TGTGCCTGGAGCGTAACGGTTTTCTCCTACGAGCAGTACTTC

V gene: TRBV19
J gene: TRBJ2-7
clone size: -
D gene: -
CDR3 protein: CASSMVDPIAGQYF
CDR3 DNA: TGTGCCAGTAGTATGGTCGACCCCATTGCGGGACAGTACTTC

V gene: TRBV5-1
J gene: TRBJ2-1
clone size: -
D gene: TRBD2
CDR3 protein: CASSLEDWRGDEQFF
CDR3 DNA: TGCGCCAGCAGCTTGGAGGACTGGCGGGGGGATGAGCAGTTCTTC

V gene: TRBV7-2
J gene: TRBJ2-1
clone size: -
D gene: -
CDR3 protein: CASSLLLDNEQFF
CDR3 DNA: TGTGCCAGCAGCTTGCTACTAGACAATGAGCAGTTCTTC

V gene: TRBV5-1
J gene: TRBJ2-2
clone size: -
D gene: -
CDR3 protein: CASSPLGGAGNTGELFF
CDR3 DNA: TGCGCCAGCAGTCCTCTGGGGGGGGCTGGGAACACCGGGGAGCTGTTTTTT

V gene: TRBV27
J gene: TRBJ1-5
clone size: -
D gene: -
CDR3 protein: CASSLSRGTRDQPQHF
CDR3 DNA: TGTGCCAGCAGTTTATCAAGGGGAACAAGGGATCAGCCCCAGCATTTT

V gene: TRBV6-6
J gene: TRBJ2-1
clone size: -
D gene: -
CDR3 protein: CASSYLREQFF
CDR3 DNA: TGTGCCAGCAGTTACTTGCGGGAGCAGTTCTTC

V gene: TRBV6-1
J gene: TRBJ1-2
clone size: once
D gene: -
CDR3 protein: CASSEYWSDYGYTF
CDR3 DNA: TGTGCCAGCAGTGAATATTGGTCAGACTATGGCTACACCTTC

V gene: TRBV18
J gene: TRBJ1-5
clone size: -
D gene: TRBD1
CDR3 protein: CASSPQMGQGQPQHF
CDR3 DNA: TGTGCCAGCTCACCACAGATGGGACAGGGTCAGCCCCAGCATTTT

V gene: TRBV18
J gene: TRBJ2-5
clone size: -
D gene: -
CDR3 protein: CASSPSRGETQYF
CDR3 DNA: TGTGCCAGCTCACCATCGAGAGGAGAGACCCAGTACTTC

V gene: TRBV6-6
J gene: TRBJ1-5
clone size: -
D gene: TRBD1
CDR3 protein: CASSYDRVSNQPQHF
CDR3 DNA: TGTGCCAGCAGCTACGACAGGGTTAGCAATCAGCCCCAGCATTTT

V gene: TRBV19
J gene: TRBJ2-2
clone size: -
D gene: -
CDR3 protein: CASTPSGPHTGELFF
CDR3 DNA: TGTGCCAGTACCCCTTCAGGTCCTCACACCGGGGAGCTGTTTTTT

V gene: TRBV7-9
J gene: TRBJ2-3
clone size: -
D gene: TRBD2
CDR3 protein: CASSSRLAGDYTDTQYF
CDR3 DNA: TGTGCCAGCAGCTCCAGACTAGCGGGGGACTACACAGATACGCAGTATTTT

V gene: TRBV4-1
J gene: TRBJ2-7
clone size: few
D gene: -
CDR3 protein: CASSHDPKQGPTYEQYF
CDR3 DNA: TGCGCCAGCAGCCATGACCCGAAACAGGGTCCGACCTACGAGCAGTACTTC

V gene: TRBV25-1
J gene: TRBJ2-2
clone size: once
D gene: -
CDR3 protein: CASSESRVPNTGELFF
CDR3 DNA: TGTGCCAGCAGTGAGTCACGAGTTCCGAACACCGGGGAGCTGTTTTTT

V gene: TRBV27
J gene: TRBJ1-2
clone size: once
D gene: -
CDR3 protein: CASRKLGADTKPYGYTF
CDR3 DNA: TGTGCCAGCAGAAAACTGGGCGCAGACACAAAACCCTATGGCTACACCTTC

V gene: TRBV9
J gene: TRBJ2-7
clone size: once
D gene: -
CDR3 protein: CASSVARGDEQYF
CDR3 DNA: TGTGCCAGCAGCGTAGCCAGGGGCGACGAGCAGTACTTC

V gene: TRBV5-1
J gene: TRBJ2-5
clone size: -
D gene: TRBD1
CDR3 protein: CASSRDRRQETQYF
CDR3 DNA: TGCGCCAGCAGCAGGGACAGACGACAAGAGACCCAGTACTTC

V gene: TRBV19
J gene: TRBJ2-5
clone size: once
D gene: TRBD2
CDR3 protein: CASKGGSWETQYF
CDR3 DNA: TGTGCCAGTAAGGGCGGGAGTTGGGAGACCCAGTACTTC

V gene: TRBV12-5
J gene: TRBJ2-5
clone size: -
D gene: TRBD1
CDR3 protein: CASGMGQGRETQYF
CDR3 DNA: TGTGCTAGTGGGATGGGACAGGGTAGAGAGACCCAGTACTTC

V gene: TRBV29-1
J gene: TRBJ1-2
clone size: -
D gene: TRBD1
CDR3 protein: CSVVGRGIYTF
CDR3 DNA: TGCAGCGTTGTGGGCAGGGGGATCTACACCTTC

V gene: TRBV6-5
J gene: TRBJ1-2
clone size: -
D gene: TRBD1
CDR3 protein: CASSDQGASTF
CDR3 DNA: TGTGCCAGCAGTGACCAGGGGGCGAGCACCTTC

V gene: TRBV10-3
J gene: TRBJ2-7
clone size: -
D gene: TRBD2
CDR3 protein: CAISESRGMGEQYF
CDR3 DNA: TGTGCCATCAGTGAGTCGCGGGGGATGGGCGAGCAGTACTTC

V gene: TRBV2
J gene: TRBJ1-4
clone size: few
D gene: -
CDR3 protein: CASSDSETEDEKLFF
CDR3 DNA: TGTGCCAGCAGTGATTCAGAGACGGAGGATGAAAAACTGTTTTTT

V gene: TRBV9
J gene: TRBJ1-1
clone size: -
D gene: -
CDR3 protein: CASSVAPGNTEAFF
CDR3 DNA: TGTGCCAGCAGCGTAGCTCCAGGGAACACTGAAGCTTTCTTT

V gene: TRBV9
J gene: TRBJ1-1
clone size: -
D gene: -
CDR3 protein: CASSPSRQGNTEAFF
CDR3 DNA: TGTGCCAGCAGCCCAAGCAGGCAGGGGAACACTGAAGCTTTCTTT

V gene: TRBV29-1
J gene: TRBJ2-2
clone size: -
D gene: -
CDR3 protein: CSASVSRTGELFF
CDR3 DNA: TGCAGCGCCTCAGTGTCTCGCACCGGGGAGCTGTTTTTT

V gene: TRBV18
J gene: TRBJ1-2
clone size: once
D gene: -
CDR3 protein: CASSPLKGGKDYGYTF
CDR3 DNA: TGTGCCAGCTCACCACTCAAAGGGGGTAAGGACTATGGCTACACCTTC

V gene: TRBV6-4
J gene: TRBJ2-2
clone size: -
D gene: -
CDR3 protein: CASSDSGRSTTGELFF
CDR3 DNA: TGTGCCAGCAGTGACTCGGGCAGGTCAACCACCGGGGAGCTGTTTTTT

V gene: TRBV19
J gene: TRBJ1-1
clone size: -
D gene: -
CDR3 protein: CASSSDRINTEAFF
CDR3 DNA: TGTGCCAGTAGCTCTGACAGGATCAACACTGAAGCTTTCTTT